This TCR beta chain comes out of a study of patients and donors after allogeneic stem cell transplantation. The CDR3 is made up of 15 amino acids. Germline V gives CDR1 SQVTM, CDR2 ANQGSEA. Trimming cost V 3 bases and J 2 bases, with 11 bases left between them. Each CDR3 protein gets one entry after TCRdb re-called the RT-PCR reads with MiXCR. Among about 960,000 distinct CDR3 sequences listed, approximately 19% were seen once. The sequenced sample consisted of blood, either unsorted or a sorted T cell fraction (not recorded which). The chain recombines TRBV29-1 with TRBJ1-6, with D hard to call. This clonotype originated in a human donor who was either an allogeneic HSCT recipient or a stem cell or donor lymphocyte infusion donor (not recorded which). It is not recorded whose cells these are; they may come from a transplant donor. CDR3 DNA sequence: TGCAGCGTTGAGTCCCCTCCGCCCTATAATTCACCCCTCCACTTT. It yields the protein CSVESPPPYNSPLHF.